Listed below are T cell receptor beta chains from one sample, sequenced in a study of T cells after somatic rescue of genetic block. Repertoires were generated with immunoSEQ multiplex PCR, while TCRdb's copy carries only in-frame clones and drops some. The repertoire holds under 150,000 clones, with 75% to 95% as singletons. Sequenced: peripheral blood mononuclear cells (PBMCs). The receptors were gathered from a young woman. Each CDR3 is given with its conserved first and last residue. The D gene is left open where the match is weak.

D: .
V: TRBV5-1
CDR3: CASSPGREGVYGYTF

D: TRBD2
V: TRBV4-2
CDR3: CASSQELAGVPPYEQYF

D: .
V: TRBV19
CDR3: CASSIERGVNTEAFF

D: TRBD1
V: TRBV6-1
CDR3: CASSRTGGGGAQYF

D: .
V: TRBV10-3
CDR3: CAIRYTDTQYF

D: TRBD1
V: TRBV29-1
CDR3: CSRPRGNQPQHF

D: TRBD2
V: TRBV10-3
CDR3: CAISEASGGAREQFF

D: .
V: TRBV4-1
CDR3: CASSPGQKTYGYTF

D: .
V: TRBV30
CDR3: CAWSAGHNTGELFF

D: .
V: TRBV28
CDR3: CASSITTETYGYTF

D: TRBD1
V: TRBV7-6
CDR3: CASSLGGQGVNTEAFF

D: .
V: TRBV9
CDR3: CASSVDAGRAPDTQYF

D: .
V: TRBV18
CDR3: CASSPELGRDNSPLHF

D: .
V: TRBV27
CDR3: CASSPKGNEQFF

D: .
V: TRBV5-5
CDR3: CASSLRTPTQTGYNEQFF

D: TRBD2
V: TRBV7-3
CDR3: CASSRIPSLAGGPNEQFF

D: .
V: TRBV18
CDR3: CASSPDIRGGTYFSDEQYF

D: .
V: TRBV7-9
CDR3: CASSPSGGVSSYEQYF

D: TRBD2
V: TRBV23-1
CDR3: CASSQSRGANRPPYF

D: TRBD1
V: TRBV2
CDR3: CASSEDRGDEKLFF

D: .
V: TRBV11-3
CDR3: CASSLDRNTEAFF

D: .
V: TRBV19
CDR3: CASRSERERTEAFF

D: .
V: TRBV6-9
CDR3: CASSPRGAEETQYF

D: TRBD1
V: TRBV28
CDR3: CASSPPGGRGRQPQHF

D: .
V: TRBV7-2
CDR3: CASSLEDGGGYTF

D: .
V: TRBV6-1
CDR3: CASSGLGLPFDNEQFF